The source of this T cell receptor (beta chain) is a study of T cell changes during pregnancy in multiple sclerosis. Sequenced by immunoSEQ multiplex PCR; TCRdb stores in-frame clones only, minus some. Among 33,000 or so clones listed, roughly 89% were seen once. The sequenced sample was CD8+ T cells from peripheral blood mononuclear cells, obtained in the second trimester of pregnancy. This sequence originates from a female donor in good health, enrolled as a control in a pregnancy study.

The CDR3 DNA follows: TGTGCCTGGAGTGGACTAGGCGGGGCGAGGGGCTACGAGCAGTACTTC. It codes for CAWSGLGGARGYEQYF. The chain couples TRBV30 to TRBJ2-7; tentatively, D is TRBD2 (6 bases). Trimming removed 1 base at V and 3 bases at J, with 19 bases between. The CDR3 runs 16 residues. Germline lookup yields CDR1 GTSNPN and CDR2 SVGIG (reference sequence).